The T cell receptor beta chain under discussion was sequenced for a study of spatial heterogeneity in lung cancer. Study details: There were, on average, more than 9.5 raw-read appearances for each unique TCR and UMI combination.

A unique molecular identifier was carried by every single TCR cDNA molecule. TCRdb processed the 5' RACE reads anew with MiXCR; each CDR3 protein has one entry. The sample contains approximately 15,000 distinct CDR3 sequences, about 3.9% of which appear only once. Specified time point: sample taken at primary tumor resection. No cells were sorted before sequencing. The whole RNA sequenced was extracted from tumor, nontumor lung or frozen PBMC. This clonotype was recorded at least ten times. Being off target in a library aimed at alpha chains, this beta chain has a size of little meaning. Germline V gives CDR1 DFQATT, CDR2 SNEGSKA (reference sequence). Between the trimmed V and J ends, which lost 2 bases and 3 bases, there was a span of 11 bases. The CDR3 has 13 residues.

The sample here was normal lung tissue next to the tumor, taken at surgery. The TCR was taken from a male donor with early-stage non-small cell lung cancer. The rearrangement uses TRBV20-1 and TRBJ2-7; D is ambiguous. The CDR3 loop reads CSARWSVNYEQYF. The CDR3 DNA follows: TGCAGTGCTAGATGGTCGGTAAACTACGAGCAGTACTTC.